This T cell receptor beta chain was captured by sequencing in a study of glioma-infiltrating T cells. The iRepertoire nested amplicon-rescue multiplex PCR amplified TCR alpha and beta CDR3s from RNA. Input was about 95-400 ng of tissue mRNA or PBMC total RNA. TCRdb independently ran MiXCR on the multiplex PCR reads; one entry per CDR3 protein. The sample lists roughly 3,900 distinct CDR3 sequences; roughly 28% were seen once. The germline V gene encodes CDR1 LGHDT and CDR2 YNNKEL (reference sequence). The CDR3 has 15 amino acids. V was shortened by 3 bases and J by 4 bases, with 15 bases between the two germline ends. This clonotype was recorded at least ten times. Its antigen remains unknown. Study-wide findings and caveats: Very few CDR3 sequences were shared between tissue and blood. Tissue-blood divergence was below expectation in non-neoplastic patients, above in gliomas.

Sequenced input: glioma tissue, nonneoplastic brain tissue, or PBMCs (not recorded which). The receptor comes from a human donor with low-grade glioma or glioblastoma, undergoing nonglioma brain surgery, or in good health (not recorded which). This chain uses TRBV3-1 with TRBJ1-2; maybe TRBD1 (5 bases). The CDR3 DNA is TGTGCCAGCAGCCAGGGTGCGGGAGGGGCCTATGGCTACACCTTC. Translation gives CASSQGAGGAYGYTF.